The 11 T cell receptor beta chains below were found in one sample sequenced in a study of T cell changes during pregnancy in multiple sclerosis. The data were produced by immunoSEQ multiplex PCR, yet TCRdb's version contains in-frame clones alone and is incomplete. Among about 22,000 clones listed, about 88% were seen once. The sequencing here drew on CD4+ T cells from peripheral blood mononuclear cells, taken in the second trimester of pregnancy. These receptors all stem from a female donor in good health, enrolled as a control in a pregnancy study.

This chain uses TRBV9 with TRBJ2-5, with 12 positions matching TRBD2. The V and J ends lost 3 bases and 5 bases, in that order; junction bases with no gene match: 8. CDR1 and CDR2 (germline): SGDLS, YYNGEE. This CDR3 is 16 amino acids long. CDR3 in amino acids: CASSDRLAGVGETQYF. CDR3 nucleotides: TGTGCCAGCAGCGACCGACTAGCGGGGGTGGGGGAGACCCAGTACTTC. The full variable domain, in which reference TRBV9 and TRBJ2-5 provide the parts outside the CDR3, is DSGVTQTPKHLITATGQRVTLRCSPRSGDLSVYWYQQSLDQGLQFLIQYYNGEERAKGNILERFSAQQFPDLHSELNLSSLELGDSALYFCASSDRLAGVGETQYFGPGTRLLVL.

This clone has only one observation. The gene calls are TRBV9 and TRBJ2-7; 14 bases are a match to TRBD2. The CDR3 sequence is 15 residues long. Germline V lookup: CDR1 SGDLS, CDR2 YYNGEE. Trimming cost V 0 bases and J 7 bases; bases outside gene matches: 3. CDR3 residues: CASSVAGLAGGEQYF. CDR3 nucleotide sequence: TGTGCCAGCAGCGTAGCTGGACTAGCGGGGGGTGAGCAGTACTTC.

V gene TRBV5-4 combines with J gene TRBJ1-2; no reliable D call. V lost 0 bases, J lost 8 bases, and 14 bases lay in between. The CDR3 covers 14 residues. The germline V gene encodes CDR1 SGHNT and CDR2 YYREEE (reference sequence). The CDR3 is CASSLEVAVAGYTF. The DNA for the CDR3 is TGTGCCAGCAGCTTGGAGGTGGCAGTAGCAGGCTACACCTTC.

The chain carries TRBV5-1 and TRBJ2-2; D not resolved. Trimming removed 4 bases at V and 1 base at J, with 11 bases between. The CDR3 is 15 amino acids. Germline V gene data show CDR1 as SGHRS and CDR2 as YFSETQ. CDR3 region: CASSEKTLNTGELFF. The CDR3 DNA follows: TGCGCCAGCAGCGAGAAGACTCTGAACACCGGGGAGCTGTTTTTT.

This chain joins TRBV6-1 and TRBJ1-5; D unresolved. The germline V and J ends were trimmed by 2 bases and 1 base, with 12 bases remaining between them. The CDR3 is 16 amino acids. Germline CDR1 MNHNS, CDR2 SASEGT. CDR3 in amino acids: CASSELTRLSNQPQHF. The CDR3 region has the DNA TGTGCCAGCAGTGAATTGACCAGGCTAAGCAATCAGCCCCAGCATTTT.

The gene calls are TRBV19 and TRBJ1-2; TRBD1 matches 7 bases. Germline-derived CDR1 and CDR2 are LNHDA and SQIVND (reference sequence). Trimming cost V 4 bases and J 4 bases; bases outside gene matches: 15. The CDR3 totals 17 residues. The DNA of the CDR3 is TGTGCCAGTAGTACAGAGACAGGGCTCTCCTGGGGCTATGGCTACACCTTC. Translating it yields CASSTETGLSWGYGYTF.

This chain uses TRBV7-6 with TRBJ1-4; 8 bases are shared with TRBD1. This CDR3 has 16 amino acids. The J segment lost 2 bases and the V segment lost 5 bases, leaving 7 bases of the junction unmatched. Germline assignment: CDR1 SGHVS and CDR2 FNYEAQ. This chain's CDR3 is CASSPGQGLTNEKLFF. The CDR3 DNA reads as TGTGCCAGCAGCCCCGGACAGGGCCTTACTAATGAAAAACTGTTTTTT. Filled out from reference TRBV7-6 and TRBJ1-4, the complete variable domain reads GAGVSQSPRYKVTKRGQDVALRCDPISGHVSLYWYRQALGQGPEFLTYFNYEAQQDKSGLPNDRFSAERPEGSISTLTIQRTEQRDSAMYRCASSPGQGLTNEKLFFGSGTQLSVL.

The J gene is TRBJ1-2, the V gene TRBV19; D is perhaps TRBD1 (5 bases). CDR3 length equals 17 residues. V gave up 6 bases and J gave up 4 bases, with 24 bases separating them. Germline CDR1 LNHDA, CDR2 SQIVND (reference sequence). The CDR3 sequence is CASSPAARAITFYGYTF. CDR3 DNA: TGTGCCAGTAGCCCCGCGGCCAGGGCCATAACTTTCTATGGCTACACCTTC.

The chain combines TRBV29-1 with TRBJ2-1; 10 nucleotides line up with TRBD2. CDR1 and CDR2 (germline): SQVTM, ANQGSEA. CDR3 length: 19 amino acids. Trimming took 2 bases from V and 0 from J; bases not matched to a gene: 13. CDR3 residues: CSVERSAGGTLSSYNEQFF. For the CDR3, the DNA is TGCAGCGTTGAACGGTCAGCGGGGGGGACCTTGAGCTCCTACAATGAGCAGTTCTTC.

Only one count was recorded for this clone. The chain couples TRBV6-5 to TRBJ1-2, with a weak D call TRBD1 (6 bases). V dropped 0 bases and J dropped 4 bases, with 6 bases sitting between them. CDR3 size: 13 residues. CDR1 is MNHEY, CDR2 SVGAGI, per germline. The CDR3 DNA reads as TGTGCCAGCAGTTACTCGACAGGCTATGGCTACACCTTC. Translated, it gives CASSYSTGYGYTF.

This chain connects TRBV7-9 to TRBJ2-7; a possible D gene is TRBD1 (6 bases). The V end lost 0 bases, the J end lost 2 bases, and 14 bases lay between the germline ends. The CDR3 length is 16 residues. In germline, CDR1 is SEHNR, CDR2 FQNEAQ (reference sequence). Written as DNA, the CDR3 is TGTGCCAGCAGCTTAGCCCGGGCAGGGGCGACCTACGAGCAGTACTTC. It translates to CASSLARAGATYEQYF.